Below, 21 T cell receptor beta chains from the same sample are listed, as sequenced in a study of blood T cell repertoires in COVID-19. Sequenced by immunoSEQ multiplex PCR; TCRdb stores in-frame clones only, minus some. This sample has tens of thousands of clones, with 82% found just once. The source material was peripheral blood. The receptors derive from a human donor in a cohort sampled during active COVID-19.

This clone came up once. CDR3 in amino acids: CASSLDSGFHNEQFF. CDR3 nucleotide sequence: TGTGCCAGCAGCTTAGATAGCGGGTTCCACAATGAGCAGTTCTTC. The chain combines TRBV7-2 with TRBJ2-1, with TRBD2 matching over 7 bases. CDR3 length: 15 amino acids. Germline V CDR1 and CDR2: SGHTA, FQGNSA. V gave up 1 base and J gave up 5 bases; unmatched junction bases: 5.

The chain uses TRBV7-6 and TRBJ1-1; weak D call: TRBD1 (5 bases). The CDR3 is made up of 13 amino acids. The germline V and J ends were trimmed by 3 bases and 7 bases, with 12 bases remaining between them. The germline gives CDR1 SGHVS, CDR2 FNYEAQ. CDR3 DNA sequence: TGTGCCAGCAGCTTTCAGGGTAGAGATGAAGCTTTCTTT. Amino acid sequence: CASSFQGRDEAFF.

This clone was found many times. The J gene is TRBJ2-7, the V gene TRBV3-1 (or the pseudogene TRBV3-2); no clear D. V lost 1 base and J lost 6, with 13 bases in between. The CDR3 runs to 14 residues. The germline CDR1 and CDR2 sequences are LGHDT and YNNKEL (reference sequence). CDR3 loop: CASSQGRLVGEQYF. The CDR3 nucleotides are TGTGCCAGCAGCCAAGGGCGGCTAGTAGGCGAGCAGTACTTC.

This clone was observed a few times. V and J are TRBV5-1 and TRBJ1-5, with TRBD1 matching 10 bases. The ends lost 4 bases at V and 7 bases at J; junction bases unmatched: 8. Germline V CDR1 and CDR2: SGHRS, YFSETQ. This CDR3 comprises 15 residues. DNA for the CDR3: TGCGCCAGCAGCCACGGGACAGGGGACGAACAGCCCCAGCATTTT. Its protein product is CASSHGTGDEQPQHF.

Here the CDR3 DNA reads TGTGCCAGCAGCTTGCAGGGGGCGAATTCACCCCTCCACTTT. It encodes CASSLQGANSPLHF. The chain combines TRBV5-5 with TRBJ1-6, with 8 nucleotides matching TRBD1. The V and J ends lost 1 base and 7 bases, in that order; junction bases with no gene match: 1. The CDR3 is 14 amino acids. Germline V CDR1 and CDR2: SGHKS, YYEKEE (reference sequence).

The chain uses TRBV7-9 and TRBJ1-1; the match to TRBD1 covers 9 bases. Trimming took 5 bases from V and 4 from J; bases not matched to a gene: 8. The CDR3 covers 15 residues. CDR1 SEHNR and CDR2 FQNEAQ come from the germline V gene (reference sequence). In nucleotides, the CDR3 is TGTGCCAGCAGCGGCATGGGGACAGGGAGCACTGAAGCTTTCTTT. Amino acids: CASSGMGTGSTEAFF.

The V call is TRBV7-2, the J call TRBJ2-5; 7 bases map to TRBD1. The CDR3 is made up of 16 amino acids. V lost 4 bases to trimming and J lost 5 bases; unmatched junction nucleotides: 13. Germline CDR1 is SGHTA and CDR2 is FQGNSA. Written as DNA, the CDR3 is TGTGCCAGCAGCTCTACAGGGGCTGATACGGGGGAGACCCAGTACTTC. It is translated as CASSSTGADTGETQYF.

This clone was observed a handful of times. This sequence joins TRBV6-5 and TRBJ1-5; the match to TRBD1 covers 9 bases. Trimming cost V 8 bases and J 1 base; bases outside gene matches: 3. The V gene's germline CDR1 is MNHEY and CDR2 SVGAGI. The CDR3 is 14 amino acids. This chain's CDR3 is CASGGQGSNQPQHF. CDR3 in DNA: TGTGCCAGCGGGGGACAGGGAAGCAATCAGCCCCAGCATTTT.

The V and J genes are TRBV2 and TRBJ1-5, with TRBD1 matching 12 bases. Germline loops: CDR1 SNHLY, CDR2 FYNNEI. V lost 4 bases, J lost 0 bases, and 10 bases stayed unmatched. There are 19 residues in the CDR3. DNA for the CDR3: TGTGCCAGCAGTGGAGTGTCGGGACAGGGGGCTCTTAGCAATCAGCCCCAGCATTTT. This codes for CASSGVSGQGALSNQPQHF.

The chain uses TRBV12-5 and TRBJ1-6; 7 bases agree with TRBD1. J gave up 9 bases and V 6 bases, and 11 bases lay outside the gene matches. The CDR3 is 15 amino acids. CDR1 LGHNT and CDR2 FRNRAP come from the germline V gene. The CDR3, as DNA: TGTGCTAGTGGAACAGGGGCCCCTTCTCTTTCACCCCTCCACTTT. It encodes CASGTGAPSLSPLHF.

This clone was observed once. The chain employs TRBV15 and TRBJ2-7; 7 bases are shared with TRBD1. This CDR3 is built from 15 residues. V shed 5 bases, J shed 2 bases, and the junction held 9 bases outside the gene matches. Germline CDR1 reads LNHNV; CDR2 reads YYDKDF (reference sequence). CDR3 in amino acids: CATSGTGQYPYEQYF. The CDR3 nucleotides read TGTGCCACCAGCGGAACGGGACAGTACCCCTACGAGCAGTACTTC.

The rearrangement joins TRBV18 to TRBJ2-1; TRBD2 agrees at 9 bases. The CDR3 spans 14 residues. CDR1 is KGHSH, CDR2 LQKENI, per germline. Trimming removed 2 bases from V and 8 bases from J; junction bases left unmatched: 4. The CDR3, as DNA: TGTGCCAGCTCACCATGGACTAGCGTCTATGAGCAGTTCTTC. It codes for CASSPWTSVYEQFF. Variable domain in full (rest from reference TRBV18 and TRBJ2-1): NAGVMQNPRHLVRRRGQEARLRCSPMKGHSHVYWYRQLPEEGLKFMVYLQKENIIDESGMPKERFSAEFPKEGPSILRIQQVVRGDSAAYFCASSPWTSVYEQFFGPGTRLTVL.

This clone was picked up one time. The chain has TRBV19 and TRBJ2-1; 8 nucleotides match TRBD2. CDR1 is LNHDA, CDR2 SQIVND, per germline (reference sequence). CDR3 length: 14 residues. The J segment lost 7 bases and the V segment lost 7 bases, leaving 9 bases of the junction unmatched. CDR3 amino acids: CASTRAGTSNEQFF. Written as DNA, the CDR3 is TGTGCCAGTACCCGAGCAGGGACTAGTAATGAGCAGTTCTTC. Based on the CDR3 plus reference TRBV19 and TRBJ2-1, the full variable domain is DGGITQSPKYLFRKEGQNVTLSCEQNLNHDAMYWYRQDPGQGLRLIYYSQIVNDFQKGDIAEGYSVSREKKESFPLTVTSAQKNPTAFYLCASTRAGTSNEQFFGPGTRLTVL.

This chain connects TRBV30 to TRBJ2-7; possible D gene TRBD2, 6 bases. The CDR3 sequence is 17 residues long. Germline loops: CDR1 GTSNPN, CDR2 SVGIG (reference sequence). V was pared by 2 bases and J by 4 bases, with 24 bases between. The CDR3 loop reads CAWSPRKTSGLGYEQYF. The CDR3 region has the DNA TGTGCCTGGAGTCCCCGAAAGACTAGTGGTTTAGGGTACGAGCAGTACTTC.

The V call is TRBV7-2, the J call TRBJ1-2; D might be TRBD1 (5 bases). CDR3 length: 14 residues. Germline V gene data show CDR1 as SGHTA and CDR2 as FQGNSA. The V end lost 4 bases, the J end lost 8 bases, and 17 bases lay between the germline ends. Here the CDR3 reads CASSSVDSARGYTF. CDR3 bases: TGTGCCAGCAGCTCCGTAGACAGCGCAAGGGGCTACACCTTC.

A single count supports this clone. The V and J genes are TRBV5-1 and TRBJ1-1; maybe TRBD1 (6 bases). CDR3 size: 13 residues. Germline-derived CDR1 and CDR2 are SGHRS and YFSETQ. Trimming pared 6 bases from V and 11 bases from J, leaving 20 bases between. The CDR3: CASTSQGLEGAFF. The CDR3 nucleotides are TGCGCCAGCACGTCACAGGGTCTAGAGGGGGCTTTCTTT.

The J gene is TRBJ2-1, the V gene TRBV24-1, with D possibly being TRBD2 (6 bases). The ends were cut back, 4 bases at V and 9 bases at J, with 18 bases in the middle. The CDR3 length is 15 residues. Per germline, CDR1 KGHDR and CDR2 SFDVKD. As DNA, the CDR3 is TGTGCCACCAGTGACCCATCGGGACTTAGCGGTGAGCAGTTCTTC. This sequence encodes CATSDPSGLSGEQFF.

The chain recombines TRBV29-1 with TRBJ2-1, with a possible D match to TRBD1 (7 bases). The CDR3 totals 14 residues. Germline-derived CDR1 and CDR2 are SQVTM and ANQGSEA. The germline V and J ends were trimmed by 3 bases and 8 bases, with 17 bases remaining between them. CDR3 protein: CSVEGQGGRYEQFF. The CDR3 nucleotides are TGCAGCGTTGAGGGTCAGGGGGGAAGGTATGAGCAGTTCTTC.

The V and J genes are TRBV29-1 and TRBJ1-3; a possible D gene is TRBD1 (6 bases). Trimming stripped 7 bases from V and 1 base from J, with 17 bases between. Germline V CDR1 and CDR2: SQVTM, ANQGSEA. This CDR3 has 15 amino acids. The CDR3 reads CSARGAAESGNTIYF. The DNA of the CDR3 is TGCAGCGCCCGGGGGGCGGCGGAATCTGGAAACACCATATATTTT.

This clone was counted a single time. The chain is built from TRBV6-5 and TRBJ2-7, with D tentatively TRBD1 (6 bases). CDR1 MNHEY and CDR2 SVGAGI come from the germline V gene. V lost 8 bases to trimming and J lost 2 bases, with 13 bases between them. The CDR3 runs 13 residues. The CDR3 spells CASCQGTTYEQYF. The CDR3 coding sequence is TGTGCCAGCTGTCAGGGGACCACCTACGAGCAGTACTTC.

J is TRBJ1-2 and V is TRBV14; 8 positions match TRBD1. CDR3 length: 13 amino acids. Germline CDR1 and CDR2: SGHDN and FVKESK. The junction had 3 bases not matched to a gene; V was cut back by 1 base and J by 8 bases. The CDR3, as DNA: TGTGCCAGCAGCCAAGGGAGGACAGGGGGCTACACCTTC. Translating it yields CASSQGRTGGYTF.